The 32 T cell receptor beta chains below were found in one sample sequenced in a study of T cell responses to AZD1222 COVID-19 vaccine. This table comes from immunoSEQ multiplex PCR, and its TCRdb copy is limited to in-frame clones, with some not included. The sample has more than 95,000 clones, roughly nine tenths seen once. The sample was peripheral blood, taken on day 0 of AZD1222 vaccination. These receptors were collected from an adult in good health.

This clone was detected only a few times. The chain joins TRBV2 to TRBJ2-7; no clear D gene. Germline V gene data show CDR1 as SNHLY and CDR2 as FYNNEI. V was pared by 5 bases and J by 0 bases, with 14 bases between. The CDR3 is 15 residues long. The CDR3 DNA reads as TGTGCCAGCAGTACGTGGCGGCAGAGCTCCTACGAGCAGTACTTC. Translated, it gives CASSTWRQSSYEQYF.

CDR3 loop: CASSFSPGGNTEAFF. In DNA form, the CDR3 reads TGTGCCAGCAGCTTTTCACCCGGCGGGAACACTGAAGCTTTCTTT. V and J are TRBV7-2 and TRBJ1-1; D unresolved. The V gene lost 3 bases and the J gene lost 1 base, with 12 bases spanning the gap. This CDR3 spans 15 amino acids. Germline CDR1 reads SGHTA; CDR2 reads FQGNSA.

In DNA form, the CDR3 reads TGTGCCAGCAGCCCAACAGGGAGCGGCTACACCTTC. It encodes CASSPTGSGYTF. This chain joins TRBV6-5 and TRBJ1-2; possible D gene TRBD1, 6 bases. Germline CDR1 reads MNHEY; CDR2 reads SVGAGI. The CDR3 consists of 12 residues. The germline V and J ends were trimmed by 6 bases and 8 bases, with 13 bases remaining between them.

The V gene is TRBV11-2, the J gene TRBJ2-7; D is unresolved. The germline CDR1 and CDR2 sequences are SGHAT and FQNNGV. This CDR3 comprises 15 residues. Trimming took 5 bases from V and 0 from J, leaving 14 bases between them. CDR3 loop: CASSQAPASSYEQYF. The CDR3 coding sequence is TGTGCCAGCAGCCAAGCGCCGGCCAGCTCCTACGAGCAGTACTTC.

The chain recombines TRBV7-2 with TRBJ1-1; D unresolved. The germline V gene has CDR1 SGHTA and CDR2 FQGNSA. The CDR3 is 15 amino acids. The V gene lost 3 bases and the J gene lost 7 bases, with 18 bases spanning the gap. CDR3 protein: CASSLGQRGSVEAFF. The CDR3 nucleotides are TGTGCCAGCAGCTTGGGCCAAAGAGGGTCCGTTGAAGCTTTCTTT.

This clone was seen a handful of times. The CDR3 loop is CASSYSTGGTEAFF. Here the CDR3 DNA reads TGTGCCAGCAGTTACTCGACAGGGGGCACTGAAGCTTTCTTT. The chain couples TRBV6-5 to TRBJ1-1, with 9 nucleotides matching TRBD1. V dropped 0 bases and J dropped 4; count of bases not matched to a gene: 0. The CDR3 extends over 14 amino acids. Germline V gene data show CDR1 as MNHEY and CDR2 as SVGAGI.

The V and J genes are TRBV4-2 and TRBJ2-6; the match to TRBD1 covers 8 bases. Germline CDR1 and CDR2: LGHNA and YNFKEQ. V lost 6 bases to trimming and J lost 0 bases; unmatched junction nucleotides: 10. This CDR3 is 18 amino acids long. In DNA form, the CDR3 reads TGTGCCAGCAGTCTCGGGGGACAGGCCTACTCTGGGGCCAACGTCCTGACTTTC. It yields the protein CASSLGGQAYSGANVLTF.

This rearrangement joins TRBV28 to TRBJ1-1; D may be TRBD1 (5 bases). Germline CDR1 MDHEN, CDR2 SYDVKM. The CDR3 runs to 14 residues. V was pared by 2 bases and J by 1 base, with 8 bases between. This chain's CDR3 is CASSLRGANTEAFF. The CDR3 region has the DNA TGTGCCAGCAGTTTACGTGGGGCGAACACTGAAGCTTTCTTT. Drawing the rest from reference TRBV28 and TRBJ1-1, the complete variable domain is DVKVTQSSRYLVKRTGEKVFLECVQDMDHENMFWYRQDPGLGLRLIYFSYDVKMKEKGDIPEGYSVSREKKERFSLILESASTNQTSMYLCASSLRGANTEAFFGQGTRLTVV.

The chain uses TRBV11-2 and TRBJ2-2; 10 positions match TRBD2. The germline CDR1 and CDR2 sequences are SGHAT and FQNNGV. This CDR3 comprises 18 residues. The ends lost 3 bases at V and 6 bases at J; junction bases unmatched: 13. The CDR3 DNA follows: TGTGCCAGCAGCTTTGGATGGCTAGCGGGAGCCGGGGCCGGGGAGCTGTTTTTT. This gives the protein CASSFGWLAGAGAGELFF.

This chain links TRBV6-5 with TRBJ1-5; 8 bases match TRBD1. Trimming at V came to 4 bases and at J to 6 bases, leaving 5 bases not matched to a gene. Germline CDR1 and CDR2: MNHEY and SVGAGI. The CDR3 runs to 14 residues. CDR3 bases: TGTGCCAGCAGTTTCGGACAGGGAAGTCAGCCCCAGCATTTT. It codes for CASSFGQGSQPQHF.

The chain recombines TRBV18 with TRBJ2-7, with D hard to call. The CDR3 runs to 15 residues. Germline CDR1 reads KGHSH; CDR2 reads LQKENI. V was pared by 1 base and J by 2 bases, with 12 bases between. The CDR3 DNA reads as TGTGCCAGCTCACCACGACTCTCGGTCACCTACGAGCAGTACTTC. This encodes CASSPRLSVTYEQYF.

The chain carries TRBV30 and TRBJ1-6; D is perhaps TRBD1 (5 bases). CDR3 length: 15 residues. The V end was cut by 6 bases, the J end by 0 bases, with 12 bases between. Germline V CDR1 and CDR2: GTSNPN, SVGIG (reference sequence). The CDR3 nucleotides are TGTGCCTGTGGGCGGGGGAGCTCCTATAATTCACCCCTCCACTTT. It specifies CACGRGSSYNSPLHF.

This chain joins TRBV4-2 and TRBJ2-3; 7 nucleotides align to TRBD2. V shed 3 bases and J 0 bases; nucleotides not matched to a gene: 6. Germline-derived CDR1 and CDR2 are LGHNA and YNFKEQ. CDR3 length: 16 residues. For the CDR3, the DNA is TGTGCCAGCAGCCAGTCACTAGCGACTAGCACAGATACGCAGTATTTT. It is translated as CASSQSLATSTDTQYF.

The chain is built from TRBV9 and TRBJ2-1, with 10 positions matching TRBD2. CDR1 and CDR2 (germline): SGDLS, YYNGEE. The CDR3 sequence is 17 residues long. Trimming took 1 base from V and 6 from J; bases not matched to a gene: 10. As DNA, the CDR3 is TGTGCCAGCAGCGTAACAAGTCTAGCGGGAGTCGTCAATGAGCAGTTCTTC. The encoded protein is CASSVTSLAGVVNEQFF.

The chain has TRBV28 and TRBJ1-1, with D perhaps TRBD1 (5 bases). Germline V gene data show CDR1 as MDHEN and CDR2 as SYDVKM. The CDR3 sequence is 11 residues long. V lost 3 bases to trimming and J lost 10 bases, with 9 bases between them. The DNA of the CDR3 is TGTGCCAGCAGTTTTGGGAGGGGAGCTTTCTTT. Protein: CASSFGRGAFF.

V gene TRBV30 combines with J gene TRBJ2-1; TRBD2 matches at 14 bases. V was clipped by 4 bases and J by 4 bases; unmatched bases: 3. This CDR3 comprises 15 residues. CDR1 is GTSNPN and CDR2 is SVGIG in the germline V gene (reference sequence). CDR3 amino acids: CAWTRTSGGYNEQFF. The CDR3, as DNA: TGTGCCTGGACTAGGACTAGCGGGGGGTACAATGAGCAGTTCTTC. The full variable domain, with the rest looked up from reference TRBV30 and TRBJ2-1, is SQTIHQWPATLVQPVGSPLSLECTVEGTSNPNLYWYRQAAGRGLQLLFYSVGIGQISSEVPQNLSASRPQDRQFILSSKKLLLSDSGFYLCAWTRTSGGYNEQFFGPGTRLTVL.

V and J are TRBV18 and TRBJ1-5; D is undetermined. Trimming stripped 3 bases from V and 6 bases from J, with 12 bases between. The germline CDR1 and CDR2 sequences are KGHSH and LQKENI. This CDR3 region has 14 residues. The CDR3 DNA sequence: TGTGCCAGCTCACCTGACTTATCGGGTCAGCCCCAGCATTTT. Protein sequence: CASSPDLSGQPQHF.

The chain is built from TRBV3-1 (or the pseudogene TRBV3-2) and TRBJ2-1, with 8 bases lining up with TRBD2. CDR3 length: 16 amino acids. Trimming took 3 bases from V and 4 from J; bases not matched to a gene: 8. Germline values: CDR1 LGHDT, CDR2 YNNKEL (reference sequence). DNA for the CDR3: TGTGCCAGCAGCCATCCAGGACTAGCCTTATACAATGAGCAGTTCTTC. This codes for CASSHPGLALYNEQFF.

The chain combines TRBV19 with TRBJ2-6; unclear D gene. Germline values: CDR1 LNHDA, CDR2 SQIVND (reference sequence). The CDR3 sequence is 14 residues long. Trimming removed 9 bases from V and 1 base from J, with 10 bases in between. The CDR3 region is CASYGRSGANVLTF. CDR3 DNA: TGTGCCAGCTACGGGCGGTCTGGGGCCAACGTCCTGACTTTC.

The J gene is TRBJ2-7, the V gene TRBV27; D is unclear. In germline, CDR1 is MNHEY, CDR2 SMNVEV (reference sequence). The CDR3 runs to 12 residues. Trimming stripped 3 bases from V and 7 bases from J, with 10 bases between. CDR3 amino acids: CASSFVLGEQYF. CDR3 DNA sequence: TGTGCCAGCAGTTTTGTCTTAGGAGAGCAGTACTTC.

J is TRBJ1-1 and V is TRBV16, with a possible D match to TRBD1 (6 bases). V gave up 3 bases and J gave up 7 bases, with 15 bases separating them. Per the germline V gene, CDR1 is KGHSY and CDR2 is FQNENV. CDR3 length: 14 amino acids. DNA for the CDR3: TGTGCCAGCAGCCAGTGGGGGGGGCGAAATGAAGCTTTCTTT. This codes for CASSQWGGRNEAFF.

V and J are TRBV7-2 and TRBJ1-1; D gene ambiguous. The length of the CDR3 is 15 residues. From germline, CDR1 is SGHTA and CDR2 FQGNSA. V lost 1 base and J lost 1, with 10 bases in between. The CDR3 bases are TGTGCCAGCAGCTTAGGGACTAGGCGGAACACTGAAGCTTTCTTT. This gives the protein CASSLGTRRNTEAFF.

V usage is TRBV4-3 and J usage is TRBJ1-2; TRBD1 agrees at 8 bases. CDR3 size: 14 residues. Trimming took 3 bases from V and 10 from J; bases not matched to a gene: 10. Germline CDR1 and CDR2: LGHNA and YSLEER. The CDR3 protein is CASSQGMGQAFYTF. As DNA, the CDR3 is TGCGCCAGCAGCCAGGGGATGGGACAGGCCTTCTACACCTTC.

CDR3 DNA: TGCGCCAGCAGCCAAGATCGTGGCTTAACGGGGGTCGGGGAGCTGTTTTTT. It specifies CASSQDRGLTGVGELFF. This chain connects TRBV4-1 to TRBJ2-2; D is possibly TRBD2 (6 bases). The CDR3 is made up of 17 amino acids. Trimming pared 0 bases from V and 7 bases from J, leaving 18 bases between. Germline CDR1 and CDR2: MGHRA and YSYEKL.

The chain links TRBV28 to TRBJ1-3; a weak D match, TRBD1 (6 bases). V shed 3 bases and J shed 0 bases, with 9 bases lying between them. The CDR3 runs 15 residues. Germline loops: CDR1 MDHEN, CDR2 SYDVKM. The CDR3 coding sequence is TGTGCCAGCAGTTTCCCCAGGGGCTCTGGAAACACCATATATTTT. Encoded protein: CASSFPRGSGNTIYF.

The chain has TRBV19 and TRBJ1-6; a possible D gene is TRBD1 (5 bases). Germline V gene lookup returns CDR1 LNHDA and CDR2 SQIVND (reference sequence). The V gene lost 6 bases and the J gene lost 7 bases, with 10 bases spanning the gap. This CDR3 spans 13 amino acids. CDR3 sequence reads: CASRTGGNSPLHF. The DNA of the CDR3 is TGTGCCAGTAGAACAGGTGGGAATTCACCCCTCCACTTT.

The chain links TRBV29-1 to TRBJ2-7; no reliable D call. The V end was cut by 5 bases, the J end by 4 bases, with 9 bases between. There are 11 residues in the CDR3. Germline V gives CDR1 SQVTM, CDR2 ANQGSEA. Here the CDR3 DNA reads TGCAGCGTTTCTGACGGTTACGAGCAGTACTTC. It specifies CSVSDGYEQYF.

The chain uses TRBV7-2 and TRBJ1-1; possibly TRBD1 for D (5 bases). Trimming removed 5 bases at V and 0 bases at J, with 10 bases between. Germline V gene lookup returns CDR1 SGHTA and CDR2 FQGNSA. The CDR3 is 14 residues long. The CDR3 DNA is TGTGCCAGCAGCACCGGGGCGGTGAACACTGAAGCTTTCTTT. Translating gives CASSTGAVNTEAFF.

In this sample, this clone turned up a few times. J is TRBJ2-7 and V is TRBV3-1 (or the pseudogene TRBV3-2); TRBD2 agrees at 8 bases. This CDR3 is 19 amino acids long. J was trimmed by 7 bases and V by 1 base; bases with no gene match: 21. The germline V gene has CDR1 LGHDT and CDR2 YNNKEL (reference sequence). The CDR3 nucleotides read TGTGCCAGCAGCCAAGCCGTTGGGCGGGAGATTCCCCGGGGGGGTGAGCAGTACTTC. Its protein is CASSQAVGREIPRGGEQYF.

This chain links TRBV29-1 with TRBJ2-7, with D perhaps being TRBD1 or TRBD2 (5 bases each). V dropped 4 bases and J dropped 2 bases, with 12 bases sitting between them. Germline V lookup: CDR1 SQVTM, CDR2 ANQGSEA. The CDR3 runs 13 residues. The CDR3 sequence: CSVGERDPYEQYF. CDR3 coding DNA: TGCAGCGTTGGGGAGAGGGACCCCTACGAGCAGTACTTC.

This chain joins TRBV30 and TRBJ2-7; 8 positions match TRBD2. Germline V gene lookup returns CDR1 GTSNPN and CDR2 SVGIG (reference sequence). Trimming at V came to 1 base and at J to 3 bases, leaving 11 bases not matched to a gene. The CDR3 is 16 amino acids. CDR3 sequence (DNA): TGTGCCTGGAGTGCTGGGGGGGGGACTAGATACTACGAGCAGTACTTC. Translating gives CAWSAGGGTRYYEQYF.

CDR3: CASMGGPSGYTF. The CDR3 region has the DNA TGTGCCAGCATGGGGGGACCCAGTGGCTACACCTTC. This sequence joins TRBV6-5 and TRBJ1-2, with D possibly being TRBD1 (5 bases). Germline V gene sequence: CDR1 MNHEY, CDR2 SVGAGI. The CDR3 contains 12 residues. V was pared by 7 bases and J by 7 bases, with 13 bases between.